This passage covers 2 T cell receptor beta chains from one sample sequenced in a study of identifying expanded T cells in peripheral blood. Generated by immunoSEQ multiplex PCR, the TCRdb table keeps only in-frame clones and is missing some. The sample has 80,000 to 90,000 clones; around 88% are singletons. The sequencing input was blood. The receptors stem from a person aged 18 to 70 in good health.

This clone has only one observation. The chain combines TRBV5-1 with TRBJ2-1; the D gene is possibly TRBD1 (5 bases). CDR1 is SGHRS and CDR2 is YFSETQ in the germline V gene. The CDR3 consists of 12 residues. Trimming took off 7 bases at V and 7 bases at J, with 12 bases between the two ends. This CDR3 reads CASGLDSNEQFF. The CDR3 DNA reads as TGCGCCAGCGGGCTCGACAGTAATGAGCAGTTCTTC.

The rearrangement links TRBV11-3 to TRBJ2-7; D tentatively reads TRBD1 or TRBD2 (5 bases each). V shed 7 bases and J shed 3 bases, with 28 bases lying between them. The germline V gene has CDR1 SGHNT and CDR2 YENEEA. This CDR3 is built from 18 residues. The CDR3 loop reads CASTLGTVSYGVDYEQYF. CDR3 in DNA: TGTGCCAGCACCCTCGGGACGGTGTCTTATGGGGTTGACTACGAGCAGTACTTC.